This entry describes one T cell receptor beta chain. Its antigen is unknown. The split of CD4+ cells yielded CD45RA+ naive and CD45RA-negative memory subsets. This specimen comes from a study of shared clonotypes between healthy human individuals. Study results and limitations: Clonotype sharing across donors was expected to vary with sequencing depth. Unshared clonotypes carried lower generation probabilities than those common to all four donors.

This CDR3 is built from 16 residues. Looked up from germline, CDR1 is ENHRY and CDR2 is SYGVKD. Between the trimmed V and J ends, which lost 0 bases and 0 bases, there was a span of 11 bases. The protocol was immunoSEQ multiplex PCR, while the TCRdb copy is restricted to in-frame clones and leaves out a portion. This table holds 2 million to 2.5 million clones, just under 95% found once. The chain links TRBV10-3 to TRBJ1-1; D gene uncertain. The sequenced material came from naive CD4+ T cells from PBMCs. Subset: CD45RA+ positively selected. The TCR comes from a man between 18 and 35 years old in good health. Some clones in this sample may be carry-over from other donors' samples. Here the CDR3 reads CAISESYPKMNTEAFF. In DNA, the CDR3 is TGTGCCATCAGTGAGTCATATCCTAAAATGAACACTGAAGCTTTCTTT.